The entry below describes one TCR beta chain. This record comes from a study of blood T cell repertoires in COVID-19. Looking at the study overall: There were acute and convalescent COVID-19 samples, and they came from the United States, Italy and Spain. The analysed material was cDNA or gDNA that came from T cells, B-cell-depleted T cells, or PBMCs.

Germline V CDR1 and CDR2: SGHTA, FQGTGA. The V and J ends lost 5 bases and 6 bases respectively, with 13 bases between them. The CDR3 sequence is 13 residues long. In the source study's methods: Nucleated cell counts were estimated from reference gene primer amplification. The method was immunoSEQ multiplex PCR; TCRdb's version includes in-frame clones alone and lacks a portion of them. That table gives V, J and clone size, and the DNA gave D and trimming. The sample records about 100,000 clones, around four fifths being singletons. V usage is TRBV7-3 and J usage is TRBJ1-1, with D tentatively TRBD1 (5 bases). The clonotype was recovered from a man aged 35-49 years with active or convalescent COVID-19. The specimen was peripheral blood. The chain's CDR3 is CASSLQPTAEAFF. DNA of the CDR3: TGTGCCAGCAGCCTCCAGCCGACAGCTGAAGCTTTCTTT.